One sample yielded the 9 T cell receptor beta chains listed below, sequenced in a study of CD8 T cells in Susac syndrome. An amount of RNA that ranged from about 0.45 to 1 ug was reverse transcribed with random hexamers. Each CDR3 protein gets one entry after TCRdb re-called the immunoSEQ multiplex PCR reads with MiXCR. The sample lists under 200,000 distinct CDR3 sequences; approximately 95% were seen once. Sequencing input: CD4+ T cells from PBMCs. The origin of the receptors is a human donor with Susac syndrome.

V usage is TRBV6-2 or TRBV6-3 and J usage is TRBJ2-2, with a possible D match to TRBD1 (6 bases). The length of the CDR3 is 15 residues. Trimming left V 6 bases short and J 5 bases short, with 16 bases between. Germline CDR1 MNHEY, CDR2 SVGEGT. CDR3 nucleotide sequence: TGTGCCAGCAGCTACCTGGGACACCAGACCGGGGAGCTGTTTTTT. Protein sequence: CASSYLGHQTGELFF.

This clonotype has just one count. V and J are TRBV29-1 and TRBJ1-1; a possible D gene is TRBD1 (5 bases). Germline V gives CDR1 SQVTM, CDR2 ANQGSEA. The CDR3 spans 12 residues. V lost 4 bases, J lost 0 bases, and 6 bases lay in between. The CDR3 reads CSVARVNTEAFF. CDR3 DNA sequence: TGCAGCGTTGCCAGGGTGAACACTGAAGCTTTCTTT.

The CDR3 spells CSVAGTSGDQQFF. CDR3 DNA sequence: TGCAGCGTCGCCGGGACTAGCGGAGATCAGCAGTTCTTC. This chain connects TRBV29-1 to TRBJ2-1; 11 bases are shared with TRBD2. Trimming at V came to 6 bases and at J to 11 bases, leaving 9 bases not matched to a gene. Looked up from germline, CDR1 is SQVTM and CDR2 is ANQGSEA. This CDR3 region has 13 residues.

The table lists this clonotype with a count of one. V and J are TRBV2 and TRBJ2-1; 7 bases line up with TRBD1. The CDR3 contains 14 residues. The V segment lost 7 bases and the J segment 6 bases; nucleotides outside the gene matches: 9. Germline lookup yields CDR1 SNHLY and CDR2 FYNNEI. The CDR3: CASKSGGEGNEQFF. CDR3 DNA: TGTGCCAGCAAGTCAGGGGGTGAGGGCAATGAGCAGTTCTTC.

The chain links TRBV29-1 to TRBJ2-5; 10 positions agree with TRBD2. The J segment lost 3 bases and the V segment lost 5 bases, leaving 12 bases of the junction unmatched. Looked up from germline, CDR1 is SQVTM and CDR2 is ANQGSEA. This CDR3 has 16 residues. This CDR3 reads CSVSMSGRAFKETQYF. The CDR3 region has the DNA TGCAGCGTTTCTATGAGCGGGAGGGCCTTTAAAGAGACCCAGTACTTC.

This sequence joins TRBV20-1 and TRBJ2-1; D is undetermined. The length of the CDR3 is 16 residues. Germline V gene data show CDR1 as DFQATT and CDR2 as SNEGSKA (reference sequence). Trimming took 6 bases from V and 0 from J, leaving 18 bases between them. As DNA, the CDR3 is TGCAGTGCAAGACGGGCCTCCAGTAGCTCCTACAATGAGCAGTTCTTC. It is translated as CSARRASSSSYNEQFF.

In this sample, this clonotype turned up once. The chain joins TRBV4-3 to TRBJ1-4; D is ambiguous. Trimming pared 2 bases from V and 7 bases from J, leaving 5 bases between. The length of the CDR3 is 12 residues. Germline V gene data show CDR1 as LGHNA and CDR2 as YSLEER. The CDR3 region is CASSQNGEKLFF. The CDR3 DNA reads TGCGCCAGCAGCCAAAACGGTGAAAAACTGTTTTTT.

V gene TRBV12-3 or TRBV12-4 combines with J gene TRBJ2-3; perhaps TRBD2 as D (5 bases). The CDR3 has 15 residues. The V gene lost 4 bases and the J gene lost 6 bases, with 17 bases spanning the gap. The CDR3 loop reads CASSSTGIQGDTQYF. The CDR3 DNA is TGTGCCAGCAGTTCCACCGGGATTCAAGGTGATACGCAGTATTTT.

This rearrangement joins TRBV2 to TRBJ2-4; 9 positions match TRBD1. The CDR3 has 11 residues. The ends lost 10 bases at V and 13 bases at J; junction bases unmatched: 8. Germline lookup yields CDR1 SNHLY and CDR2 FYNNEI. This chain's CDR3 is CAKRDRVNQYF. The CDR3 DNA sequence: TGTGCCAAAAGGGACAGGGTGAACCAGTACTTC. Supplemented by reference TRBV2 and TRBJ2-4, the full variable domain reads EPEVTQTPSHQVTQMGQEVILRCVPISNHLYFYWYRQILGQKVEFLVSFYNNEISEKSEIFDDQFSVERPDGSNFTLKIRSTKLEDSAMYFCAKRDRVNQYFGAGTRLSVL.